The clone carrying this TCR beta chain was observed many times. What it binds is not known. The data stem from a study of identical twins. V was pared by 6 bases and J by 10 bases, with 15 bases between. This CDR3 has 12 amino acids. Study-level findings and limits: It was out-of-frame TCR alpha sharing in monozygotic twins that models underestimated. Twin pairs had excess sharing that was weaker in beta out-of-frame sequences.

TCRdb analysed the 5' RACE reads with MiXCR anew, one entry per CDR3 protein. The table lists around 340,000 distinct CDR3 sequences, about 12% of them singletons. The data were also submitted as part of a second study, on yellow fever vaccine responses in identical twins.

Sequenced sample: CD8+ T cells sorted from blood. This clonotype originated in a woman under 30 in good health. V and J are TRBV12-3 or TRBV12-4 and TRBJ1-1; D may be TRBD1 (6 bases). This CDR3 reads CASRGDTRGAFF. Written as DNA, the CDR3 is TGTGCCAGCAGGGGGGACACCCGGGGAGCTTTCTTT.